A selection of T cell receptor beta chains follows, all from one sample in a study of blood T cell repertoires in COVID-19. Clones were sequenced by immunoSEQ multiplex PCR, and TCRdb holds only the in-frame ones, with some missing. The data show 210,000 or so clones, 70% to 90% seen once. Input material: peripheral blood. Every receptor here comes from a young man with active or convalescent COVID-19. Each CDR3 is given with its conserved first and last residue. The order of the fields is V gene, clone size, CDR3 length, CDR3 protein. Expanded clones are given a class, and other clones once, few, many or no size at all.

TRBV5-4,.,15,CASSPTGGDEYEQYF
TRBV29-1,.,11,CSVGGTYEQYF
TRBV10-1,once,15,CASSDLLAGEQTQYF
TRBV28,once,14,CASIPTQGNYGYTF
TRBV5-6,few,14,CASSSLGGAYGYTF
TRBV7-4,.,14,CASSLLTPNYGYTF
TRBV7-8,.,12,CASTRLPREQYF
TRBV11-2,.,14,CASSLTSGRETQYF
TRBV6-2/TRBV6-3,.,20,CASSYPPLGSGRAWGNEQFF
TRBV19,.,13,CASSISREYEQYF
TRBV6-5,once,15,CASRDPRDRYTEAFF
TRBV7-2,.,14,CASSLRDLGSPLHF
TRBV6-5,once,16,CASSYHLLGSPGELFF
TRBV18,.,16,CASSPLPGRRSYEQYF
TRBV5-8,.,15,CASSLQGFVTYEQYF
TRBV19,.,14,CASSIENRDNGYTF
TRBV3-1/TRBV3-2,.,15,CASSPSAYSTDTQYF
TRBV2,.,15,CASSASGRAYNEQFF
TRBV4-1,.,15,CASSQDHPLSPSMFF
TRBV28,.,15,CASSFVSVGAGDVFF
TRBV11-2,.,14,CASSPRVGGNEQFF
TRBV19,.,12,CASRTGDTEAFF
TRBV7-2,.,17,CASSLPRIGTHSYEQYF
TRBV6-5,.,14,CASTLDRARSEQYF
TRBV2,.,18,CASRPWDSEIDSNQPQHF
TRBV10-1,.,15,CASSAGQGTNSPLHF
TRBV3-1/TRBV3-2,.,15,CASSTNGGAKTEAFF
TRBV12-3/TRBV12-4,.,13,CASSLGSGSGYTF
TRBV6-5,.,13,CASRTGIGSELFF
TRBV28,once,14,CASSLPRGASEQFF
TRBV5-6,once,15,CASSQTGGRDSPLHF
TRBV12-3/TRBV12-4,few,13,CASSFEGATEAFF
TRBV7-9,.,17,CASSPWDRGTPNYGYTF
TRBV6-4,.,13,CASSYTGTGELFF
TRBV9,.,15,CASSVDRGLYNEQFF
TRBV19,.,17,CASSIEDVGSWGTEAFF
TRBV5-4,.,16,CASSLEPAGGPGELFF
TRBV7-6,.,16,CASSLDPWTGGNGYTF
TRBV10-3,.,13,CAISESTSYEQYF
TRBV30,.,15,CAWSVIGQANQPQHF
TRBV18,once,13,CASSPLGADGYTF
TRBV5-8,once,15,CASSSGGYSNQPQHF
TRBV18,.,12,CASSPRQGEAFF
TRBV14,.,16,CASSHRQGRDNYGYTF
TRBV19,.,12,CASGGGSYEQYF
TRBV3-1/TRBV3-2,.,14,CASSPGDSGTEAFF
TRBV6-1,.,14,CASSERTGDYEQYF
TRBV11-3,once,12,CASSLSGDEQYF
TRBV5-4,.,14,CASSSAGTRETQYF
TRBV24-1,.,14,CATSDRQGSHGYTF
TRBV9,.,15,CASSGGGLMNTEAFF
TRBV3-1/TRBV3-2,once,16,CASSQDNVWQGFGYTF
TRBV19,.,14,CASRPAGGAYEQYF
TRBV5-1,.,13,CASSFSLNTEAFF
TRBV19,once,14,CASRNRGQAWDYTF
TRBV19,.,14,CASSIDGGYKPQHF
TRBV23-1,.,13,CASSPDRGHEQYF